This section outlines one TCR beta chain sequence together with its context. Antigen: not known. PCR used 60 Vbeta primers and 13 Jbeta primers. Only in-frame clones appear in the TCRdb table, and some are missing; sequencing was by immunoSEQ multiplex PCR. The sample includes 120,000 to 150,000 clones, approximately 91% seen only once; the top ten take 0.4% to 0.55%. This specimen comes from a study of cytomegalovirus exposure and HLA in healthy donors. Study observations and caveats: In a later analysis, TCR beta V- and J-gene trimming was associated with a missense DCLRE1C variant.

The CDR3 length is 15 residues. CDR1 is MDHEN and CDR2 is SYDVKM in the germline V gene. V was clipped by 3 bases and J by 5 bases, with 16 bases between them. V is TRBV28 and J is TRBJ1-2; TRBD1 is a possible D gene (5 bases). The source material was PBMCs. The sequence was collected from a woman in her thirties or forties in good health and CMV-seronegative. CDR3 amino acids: CASSFSRVGGYGYTF. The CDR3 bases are TGTGCCAGCAGTTTCTCCAGGGTGGGTGGGTATGGCTACACCTTC.